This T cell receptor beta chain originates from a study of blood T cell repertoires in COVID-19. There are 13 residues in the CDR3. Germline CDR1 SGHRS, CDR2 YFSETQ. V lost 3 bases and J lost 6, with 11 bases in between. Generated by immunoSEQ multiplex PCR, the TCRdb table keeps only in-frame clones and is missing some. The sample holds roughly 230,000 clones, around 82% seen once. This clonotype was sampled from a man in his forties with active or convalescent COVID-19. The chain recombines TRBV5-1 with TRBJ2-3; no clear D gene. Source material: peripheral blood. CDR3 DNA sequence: TGCGCCAGCAGCTACATTCGATTGGATACGCAGTATTTT. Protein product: CASSYIRLDTQYF.